These 25 T cell receptor beta chains were sequenced from one sample in a study of control samples from healthy donors and cancer patients. Method: immunoSEQ multiplex PCR; TCRdb's copy keeps in-frame clones and lacks some. Of about 120,000 clones in the sample, 88% are singletons; the top ten hold 2% to 2.5%. The source material was blood. The receptor set was obtained from a woman in her 70s in good health.

The chain employs TRBV9 and TRBJ1-5; D remains ambiguous. CDR3 size: 14 residues. Germline values: CDR1 SGDLS, CDR2 YYNGEE. V gave up 0 bases and J gave up 6 bases, with 10 bases separating them. CDR3 residues: CASSVDSRVQPQHF. In DNA form, the CDR3 reads TGTGCCAGCAGCGTAGATTCTAGGGTTCAGCCCCAGCATTTT. The full variable domain, completed using reference TRBV9 and TRBJ1-5, is DSGVTQTPKHLITATGQRVTLRCSPRSGDLSVYWYQQSLDQGLQFLIQYYNGEERAKGNILERFSAQQFPDLHSELNLSSLELGDSALYFCASSVDSRVQPQHFGDGTRLSIL.

A single count supports this clone. The chain couples TRBV5-1 to TRBJ1-4; the D is unclear. This CDR3 comprises 11 residues. The ends were cut back, 7 bases at V and 13 bases at J, with 14 bases in the middle. Germline lookup yields CDR1 SGHRS and CDR2 YFSETQ. The CDR3 loop is CASEEGGILFF. CDR3 DNA: TGCGCCAGCGAGGAAGGTGGGATACTGTTTTTT.

With regard to this clone: The same CDR3 arises from other DNA sequences in this sample as well. In nucleotides, the CDR3 is TGTGCCAGCAGCTACGGACAGGGGACAGATACGCAGTATTTT. Translating it yields CASSYGQGTDTQYF. The chain recombines TRBV7-2 with TRBJ2-3, with 9 bases identical to TRBD1. Germline trimming cut 4 bases from V and 3 bases from J; bases unmatched to any gene: 2. CDR1 and CDR2 from the germline V gene are SGHTA and FQGNSA. CDR3 length: 14 residues.

The genes are TRBV5-1 and TRBJ2-3; D gene uncertain. From germline, CDR1 is SGHRS and CDR2 YFSETQ. The CDR3 extends over 14 amino acids. Trimming took off 6 bases at V and 5 bases at J, with 16 bases between the two ends. CDR3 amino acids: CASKPGSLLDTQYF. The CDR3 nucleotides are TGCGCCAGCAAACCGGGCTCCCTCCTAGATACGCAGTATTTT.

This chain links TRBV24-1 with TRBJ1-1, with TRBD1 as a possible D gene (5 bases). Germline V gives CDR1 KGHDR, CDR2 SFDVKD. The CDR3 is made up of 15 amino acids. Trimming shortened V by 4 bases and J by 3 bases, and 14 bases separated the two germline ends. The CDR3 sequence: CATSDSRRGDTEAFF. The CDR3 DNA sequence: TGTGCCACCAGTGACTCCCGAAGAGGGGACACTGAAGCTTTCTTT.

V gene TRBV11-3 combines with J gene TRBJ2-2; D might be TRBD1 or TRBD2, each matching 7 bases. From germline, CDR1 is SGHNT and CDR2 YENEEA. Between the trimmed V and J ends, which lost 5 bases and 7 bases, there was a span of 11 bases. This CDR3 contains 13 residues. CDR3 nucleotides: TGTGCCAGCAGCCAGGGGGGGGGCGGGGAGCTGTTTTTT. Translating gives CASSQGGGGELFF.

The V gene is TRBV5-1, the J gene TRBJ1-3, with TRBD1 matching 8 bases. The CDR3 is 14 residues long. V was clipped by 7 bases and J by 0 bases; unmatched bases: 3. The germline gives CDR1 SGHRS, CDR2 YFSETQ. The CDR3 loop is CASGQGDSGNTIYF. DNA of the CDR3: TGCGCCAGCGGACAGGGAGACTCTGGAAACACCATATATTTT.

The chain combines TRBV19 with TRBJ2-2; D is perhaps TRBD1 (6 bases). Germline loops: CDR1 LNHDA, CDR2 SQIVND (reference sequence). The V and J ends lost 5 bases and 5 bases respectively, with 12 bases between them. There are 14 residues in the CDR3. The CDR3 coding sequence is TGTGCCAGTAGTGGGACAACCGGGACCGGGGAGCTGTTTTTT. Amino acids: CASSGTTGTGELFF.

This clone was recorded once. This sequence joins TRBV5-1 and TRBJ2-1, with 9 bases matching TRBD1. Germline V gene data show CDR1 as SGHRS and CDR2 as YFSETQ. The length of the CDR3 is 15 residues. With V trimmed by 4 bases and J by 2 bases, 4 bases remained unmatched. This chain's CDR3 is CASSLGQGPYNEQFF. CDR3 nucleotides: TGCGCCAGCAGCCTGGGACAGGGCCCCTACAATGAGCAGTTCTTC.

In its sample, this clone was seen a few times. The chain combines TRBV19 with TRBJ1-2; D not certain. The length of the CDR3 is 12 residues. Germline CDR1 is LNHDA and CDR2 is SQIVND (reference sequence). V lost 6 bases to trimming and J lost 3 bases, with 8 bases between them. The CDR3 protein is CASRDQYYGYTF. CDR3 bases: TGTGCCAGTAGGGACCAGTACTATGGCTACACCTTC. The whole variable domain, filled in from reference TRBV19 and TRBJ1-2, reads DGGITQSPKYLFRKEGQNVTLSCEQNLNHDAMYWYRQDPGQGLRLIYYSQIVNDFQKGDIAEGYSVSREKKESFPLTVTSAQKNPTAFYLCASRDQYYGYTFGSGTRLTVV.

V gene TRBV2 combines with J gene TRBJ2-3, with D possibly TRBD1 on 5 matching bases. V was shortened by 11 bases and J by 6 bases, with 21 bases between the two germline ends. Germline V gene lookup returns CDR1 SNHLY and CDR2 FYNNEI. The CDR3 sequence is 14 residues long. CDR3 residues: CAGKRGLSGDTQYF. As DNA, the CDR3 is TGTGCCGGAAAAAGGGGATTATCGGGCGATACGCAGTATTTT.

This clone showed up just a few times. The chain uses TRBV7-6 and TRBJ1-3; D unresolved. This CDR3 region has 15 residues. Germline V CDR1 and CDR2: SGHVS, FNYEAQ. V dropped 5 bases and J dropped 0 bases, with 11 bases sitting between them. CDR3 nucleotides: TGTGCCAGCAGCCCCAGCGACGGCTCTGGAAACACCATATATTTT. Translated: CASSPSDGSGNTIYF.

The chain couples TRBV7-9 to TRBJ2-3; 8 bases line up with TRBD1. J lost 7 bases, V lost 5 bases, and 20 bases had no gene match. From germline, CDR1 is SEHNR and CDR2 FQNEAQ (reference sequence). The CDR3 sequence is 18 residues long. CDR3 loop: CASSVAGWGQGAANTQYF. The CDR3 DNA is TGTGCCAGCAGCGTCGCAGGGTGGGGGCAGGGGGCGGCGAATACGCAGTATTTT.

CDR3 protein: CSVSRAGGNQPQHF. Written as DNA, the CDR3 is TGCAGCGTATCCAGAGCCGGGGGCAATCAGCCCCAGCATTTT. The chain carries TRBV29-1 and TRBJ1-5, with unresolved D. The V gene lost 6 bases and the J gene lost 2 bases, with 14 bases spanning the gap. The CDR3 consists of 14 residues. CDR1 is SQVTM and CDR2 is ANQGSEA in the germline V gene.

The genes are TRBV9 and TRBJ2-5, with D unresolved. Trimming cost V 0 bases and J 5 bases, with 14 bases left between them. Looked up from germline, CDR1 is SGDLS and CDR2 is YYNGEE. CDR3 size: 15 residues. The CDR3 here is CASSVDDGWSETQYF. As DNA, the CDR3 is TGTGCCAGCAGCGTAGATGACGGTTGGAGCGAGACCCAGTACTTC. Drawing the rest from reference TRBV9 and TRBJ2-5, the complete variable domain is DSGVTQTPKHLITATGQRVTLRCSPRSGDLSVYWYQQSLDQGLQFLIQYYNGEERAKGNILERFSAQQFPDLHSELNLSSLELGDSALYFCASSVDDGWSETQYFGPGTRLLVL.

The table lists this clone with a few counts. The chain joins TRBV2 to TRBJ1-5, with no clear D. The CDR3 sequence is 14 residues long. Germline-derived CDR1 and CDR2 are SNHLY and FYNNEI. V was cut by 3 bases and J by 3 bases, with 9 bases left in between. Here the CDR3 reads CASSEPFLNQPQHF. The CDR3 DNA follows: TGTGCCAGCAGTGAGCCTTTTCTCAATCAGCCCCAGCATTTT.

This chain uses TRBV3-1 (or the pseudogene TRBV3-2) with TRBJ1-6, with a possible D match to TRBD1 (5 bases). Deletions cut 7 bases from V and 6 bases from J, with 13 bases between. This CDR3 has 14 amino acids. Germline V gene lookup returns CDR1 LGHDT and CDR2 YNNKEL (reference sequence). The CDR3 DNA reads TGTGCCAGCAATGGAGGGGTTGGTAATTCACCCCTCCACTTT. Translated: CASNGGVGNSPLHF.

The rearrangement joins TRBV5-1 to TRBJ1-2; TRBD1 aligns across 7 bases. This CDR3 has 15 amino acids. Germline V lookup: CDR1 SGHRS, CDR2 YFSETQ. J was trimmed by 2 bases and V by 4 bases; bases with no gene match: 8. The CDR3 is CASSPREGANYGYTF. The DNA for the CDR3 is TGCGCCAGCAGCCCCCGTGAGGGGGCGAACTATGGCTACACCTTC.

The chain recombines TRBV5-4 with TRBJ1-1; tentative D call: TRBD1 (5 bases). The CDR3 consists of 14 residues. Trimming took off 4 bases at V and 2 bases at J, with 12 bases between the two ends. Germline V gene sequence: CDR1 SGHNT, CDR2 YYREEE (reference sequence). CDR3 DNA sequence: TGTGCCAGCAGCACCCGGGACTTTAACACTGAAGCTTTCTTT. It specifies CASSTRDFNTEAFF. Full variable domain (remainder filled in from reference TRBV5-4 and TRBJ1-1): ETGVTQSPTHLIKTRGQQVTLRCSSQSGHNTVSWYQQALGQGPQFIFQYYREEENGRGNFPPRFSGLQFPNYSSELNVNALELDDSALYLCASSTRDFNTEAFFGQGTRLTVV.

This chain connects TRBV5-1 to TRBJ2-5; possibly TRBD2 for D (5 bases). This CDR3 spans 12 amino acids. Germline assignment: CDR1 SGHRS and CDR2 YFSETQ. Between the trimmed V and J ends, which lost 8 bases and 2 bases, there was a span of 10 bases. CDR3 sequence (DNA): TGCGCCAGAAAGGACTTTCAAGAGACCCAGTACTTC. It is translated as CARKDFQETQYF.

The gene calls are TRBV10-3 and TRBJ1-5; possibly TRBD1 for D (5 bases). This CDR3 spans 14 amino acids. Germline V gene sequence: CDR1 ENHRY, CDR2 SYGVKD. Deletions cut 3 bases from V and 6 bases from J, with 12 bases between. The CDR3: CAISEGREGQPQHF. The CDR3 DNA is TGTGCCATCAGTGAAGGCAGGGAGGGTCAGCCCCAGCATTTT.

The gene calls are TRBV3-1 (or the pseudogene TRBV3-2) and TRBJ1-2, with D perhaps matching TRBD1 (5 bases). This CDR3 spans 13 amino acids. Trimming removed 8 bases at V and 8 bases at J, with 18 bases between. Germline CDR1 LGHDT, CDR2 YNNKEL (reference sequence). The DNA of the CDR3 is TGTGCCAGCTCCCAGGGAAAACACGGAGGCTACACCTTC. Protein sequence: CASSQGKHGGYTF.

The gene calls are TRBV3-1 (or the pseudogene TRBV3-2) and TRBJ2-7; a weak D match, TRBD1 (5 bases). Looked up from germline, CDR1 is LGHDT and CDR2 is YNNKEL (reference sequence). The CDR3 sequence is 14 residues long. V lost 3 bases and J 1 base, leaving 10 bases between the germline ends. CDR3 residues: CASSQGRQSYEQYF. Written as DNA, the CDR3 is TGTGCCAGCAGCCAGGGGCGGCAGTCCTACGAGCAGTACTTC.

This clone was picked up a small number of times. The gene calls are TRBV5-1 and TRBJ1-1; D uncertain. The CDR3 runs 15 residues. The V gene lost 0 bases and the J gene lost 1 base, with 10 bases spanning the gap. In germline, CDR1 is SGHRS, CDR2 YFSETQ. In nucleotides, the CDR3 is TGCGCCAGCAGCTTGGCGCCAGGATCGAACACTGAAGCTTTCTTT. This encodes CASSLAPGSNTEAFF.

This chain joins TRBV12-3 or TRBV12-4 and TRBJ2-2; D is perhaps TRBD1 or TRBD2 (5 bases each). This CDR3 has 13 amino acids. Trimming removed 3 bases at V and 6 bases at J, with 8 bases between. CDR3 DNA: TGTGCCAGCAGTTTGCGAGGGGCCGGGGAGCTGTTTTTT. This encodes CASSLRGAGELFF.